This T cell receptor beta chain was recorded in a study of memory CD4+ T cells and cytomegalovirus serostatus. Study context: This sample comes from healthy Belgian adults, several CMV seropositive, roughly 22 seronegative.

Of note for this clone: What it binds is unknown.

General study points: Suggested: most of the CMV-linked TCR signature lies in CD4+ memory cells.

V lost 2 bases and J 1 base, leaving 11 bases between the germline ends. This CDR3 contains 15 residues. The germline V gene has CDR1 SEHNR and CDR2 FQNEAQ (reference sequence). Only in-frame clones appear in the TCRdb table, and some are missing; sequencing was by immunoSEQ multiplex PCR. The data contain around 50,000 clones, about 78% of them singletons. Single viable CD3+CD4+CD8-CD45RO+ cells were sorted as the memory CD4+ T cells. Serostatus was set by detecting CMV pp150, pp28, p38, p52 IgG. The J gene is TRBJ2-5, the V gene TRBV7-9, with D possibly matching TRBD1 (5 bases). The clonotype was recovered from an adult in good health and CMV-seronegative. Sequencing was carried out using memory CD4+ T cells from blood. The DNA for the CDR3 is TGTGCCAGCAGCTTACCCCGACAGATCCAAGAGACCCAGTACTTC. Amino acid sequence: CASSLPRQIQETQYF.